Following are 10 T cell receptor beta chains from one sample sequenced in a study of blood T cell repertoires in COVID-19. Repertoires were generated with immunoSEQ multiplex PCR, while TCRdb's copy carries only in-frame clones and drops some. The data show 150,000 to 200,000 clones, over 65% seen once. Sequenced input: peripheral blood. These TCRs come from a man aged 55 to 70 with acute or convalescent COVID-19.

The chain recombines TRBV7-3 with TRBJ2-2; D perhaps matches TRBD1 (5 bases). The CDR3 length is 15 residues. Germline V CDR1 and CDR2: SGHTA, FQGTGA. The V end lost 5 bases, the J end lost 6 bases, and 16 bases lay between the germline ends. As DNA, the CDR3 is TGTGCCAGCAGCCAACTCGGGCAGGGTGCCGGGGAGCTGTTTTTT. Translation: CASSQLGQGAGELFF.

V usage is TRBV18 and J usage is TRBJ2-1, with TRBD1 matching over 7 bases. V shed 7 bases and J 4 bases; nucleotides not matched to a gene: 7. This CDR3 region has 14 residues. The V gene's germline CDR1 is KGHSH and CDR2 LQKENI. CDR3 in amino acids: CASLPDREYNEQFF. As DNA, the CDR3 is TGTGCCAGCTTACCCGACAGGGAATACAATGAGCAGTTCTTC.

The chain's CDR3 is CASSQAHRGVAGELFF. The CDR3 region has the DNA TGTGCCAGCAGCCAAGCTCATCGGGGGGTCGCCGGGGAGCTGTTTTTT. The chain couples TRBV4-2 to TRBJ2-2; TRBD2 agrees at 7 bases. CDR3 length equals 16 residues. After removal of 1 base from V and 6 bases from J, the junction contained 8 bases not matched to a gene. Germline CDR1 is LGHNA and CDR2 is YNFKEQ.

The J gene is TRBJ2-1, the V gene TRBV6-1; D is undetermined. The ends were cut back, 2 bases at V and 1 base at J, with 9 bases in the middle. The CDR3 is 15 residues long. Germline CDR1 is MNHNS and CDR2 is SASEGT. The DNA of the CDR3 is TGTGCCAGCAGTGAAATGAGCGTGTCCTACAATGAGCAGTTCTTC. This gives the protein CASSEMSVSYNEQFF.

CDR3 sequence reads: CASSLVAGGSKNIQYF. CDR3 DNA sequence: TGTGCCAGCAGCTTAGTTGCGGGGGGGTCAAAAAACATTCAGTACTTC. The chain has TRBV7-2 and TRBJ2-4; 9 nucleotides line up with TRBD2. CDR1 SGHTA and CDR2 FQGNSA come from the germline V gene. CDR3 length: 16 residues. The V segment lost 1 base and the J segment 4 bases; nucleotides outside the gene matches: 5.

The DNA for the CDR3 is TGTGCCAGCAGCGGCGGACAGGGCAGGATGAACTATGGCTACACCTTC. Translated: CASSGGQGRMNYGYTF. V gene TRBV5-4 combines with J gene TRBJ1-2; 8 positions match TRBD1. The trim removed 4 bases at V and 2 bases at J, leaving 10 bases unmatched. This CDR3 has 16 residues. In germline, CDR1 is SGHNT, CDR2 YYREEE (reference sequence).

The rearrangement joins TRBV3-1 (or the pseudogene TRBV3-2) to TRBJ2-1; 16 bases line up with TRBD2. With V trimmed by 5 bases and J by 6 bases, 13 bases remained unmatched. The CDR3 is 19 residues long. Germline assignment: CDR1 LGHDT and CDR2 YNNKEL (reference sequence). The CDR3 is CASSAGTSGGASSFNEQFF. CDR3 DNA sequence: TGTGCCAGCAGCGCCGGGACTAGCGGGGGGGCCTCATCTTTCAATGAGCAGTTCTTC.

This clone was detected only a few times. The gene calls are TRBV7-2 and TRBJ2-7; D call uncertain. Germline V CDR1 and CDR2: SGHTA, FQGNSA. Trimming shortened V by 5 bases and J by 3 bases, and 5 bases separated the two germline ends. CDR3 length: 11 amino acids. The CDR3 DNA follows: TGTGCCAGCAGCGAGGACTACGAGCAGTACTTC. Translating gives CASSEDYEQYF.

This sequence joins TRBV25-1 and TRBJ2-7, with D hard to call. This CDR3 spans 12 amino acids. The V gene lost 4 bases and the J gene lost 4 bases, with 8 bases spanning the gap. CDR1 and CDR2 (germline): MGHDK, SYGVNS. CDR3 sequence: CASSVSVYEQYF. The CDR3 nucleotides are TGTGCCAGCAGTGTGTCGGTGTACGAGCAGTACTTC.

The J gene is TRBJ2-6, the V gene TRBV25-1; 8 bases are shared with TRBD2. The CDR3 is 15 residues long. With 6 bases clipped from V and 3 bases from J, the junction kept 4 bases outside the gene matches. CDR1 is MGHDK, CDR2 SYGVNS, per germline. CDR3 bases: TGTGCCAGCAGGTCCGGGGGGGTTGGGGCCAACGTCCTGACTTTC. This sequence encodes CASRSGGVGANVLTF. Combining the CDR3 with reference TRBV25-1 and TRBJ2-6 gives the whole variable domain EADIYQTPRYLVIGTGKKITLECSQTMGHDKMYWYQQDPGMELHLIHYSYGVNSTEKGDLSSESTVSRIRTEHFPLTLESARPSHTSQYLCASRSGGVGANVLTFGAGSRLTVL.